This T cell receptor beta chain was obtained from a study of cytomegalovirus exposure and HLA in healthy donors. Germline CDR1 and CDR2: SNHLY and FYNNEI. The junction had 2 bases not matched to a gene; V was cut back by 3 bases and J by 4 bases. CDR3 length: 16 residues. Comments on this clone: Its antigen is undetermined.

The donors were part of the roughly 130-subject validation cohort, which stood apart from the roughly 670-subject first cohort. Study conclusions and caveats: The classifier reportedly diagnosed cytomegalovirus status with high specificity and sensitivity. Some TCR beta chains (about 170 of them) were listed as cytomegalovirus-associated. Specificity for CMV antigens was confirmed in vitro for a few of the CMV-associated chains.

Some clones are missing from TCRdb's copy, which holds only in-frame ones; the method was immunoSEQ multiplex PCR. The sample includes under 150,000 clones, approximately 86% seen only once; the top ten take around 10%. This chain connects TRBV2 to TRBJ2-3; TRBD2 matches at 15 bases. Sequenced input: PBMCs. This TCR came from a man aged 18 to 29 in good health and CMV-seropositive. The CDR3 loop is CASSDGLAGGPDTQYF. In DNA form, the CDR3 reads TGTGCCAGCAGTGATGGACTAGCGGGGGGGCCAGATACGCAGTATTTT.